One and the same sample provided the 22 T cell receptor beta chains below, sequenced in a study of blood T cells in healthy people across ages (dated by TCRdb to 2015 to 2017). Library preparation was by 5' RACE. A second PCR of 7 to 11 cycles was performed with a sample-barcoded 5' primer and a J-beta primer mix. Using fastp trimming at Q25 and MiXCR clonotype assembly, TCRdb reanalyzed the public sequencing data and kept in-frame beta chains. Here each entry gathers all rows of one CDR3 protein and keeps the most common genes and DNA. In this sample the table shows around 1,800,000 distinct CDR3 sequences, about two fifths of which occur a single time. 23% of the sample is held by the ten biggest clonotypes. Specimen: blood. These TCRs come from a human donor in good health.

This clonotype was observed a few times. This rearrangement joins TRBV29-1 to TRBJ2-3, with D perhaps assigned TRBD1 or TRBD2 (5 bases each). The length of the CDR3 is 16 residues. Germline V gene sequence: CDR1 SQVTM, CDR2 ANQGSEA. The V and J ends lost 6 bases and 1 base respectively, with 20 bases between them. The CDR3: CSVEGLGSEGTDTQYF. In DNA, the CDR3 is TGCAGCGTCGAGGGGCTCGGCTCGGAAGGCACAGATACGCAGTATTTT.

The chain links TRBV7-9 to TRBJ2-1; TRBD2 might be the D (6 bases). The V end was cut by 5 bases, the J end by 4 bases, with 12 bases between. The germline gives CDR1 SEHNR, CDR2 FQNEAQ (reference sequence). The CDR3 has 14 amino acids. CDR3 sequence: CASSRDSLYNEQFF. The CDR3 DNA reads TGTGCCAGCAGCCGGGACTCCCTATACAATGAGCAGTTCTTC.

The chain uses TRBV7-9 and TRBJ2-1; the match to TRBD2 covers 9 bases. The CDR3 is made up of 18 amino acids. J gave up 4 bases and V 0 bases, and 10 bases lay outside the gene matches. Germline CDR1 SEHNR, CDR2 FQNEAQ (reference sequence). The CDR3 region has the DNA TGTGCCAGCAGCTTAGCTGGAGGCGGGGGGGCAAGTTACAATGAGCAGTTCTTC. Translation gives CASSLAGGGGASYNEQFF. The variable domain in full, with the rest retrieved from reference TRBV7-9 and TRBJ2-1, is DTGVSQNPRHKITKRGQNVTFRCDPISEHNRLYWYRQTLGQGPEFLTYFQNEAQLEKSRLLSDRFSAERPKGSFSTLEIQRTEQGDSAMYLCASSLAGGGGASYNEQFFGPGTRLTVL.

The chain recombines TRBV12-3 or TRBV12-4 with TRBJ2-7; D is unresolved. The CDR3 spans 13 residues. Trimming took 8 bases from V and 1 from J, leaving 12 bases between them. CDR3 loop: CASRSDESYEQYF. Here the CDR3 DNA reads TGTGCCAGCCGATCCGACGAATCCTACGAGCAGTACTTC.

This clonotype was counted a few times. The chain uses TRBV9 and TRBJ2-5; D might be TRBD2 (7 bases). Trimming stripped 2 bases from V and 1 base from J, with 12 bases between. The CDR3 totals 15 residues. The V gene's germline CDR1 is SGDLS and CDR2 YYNGEE. The CDR3: CASSVGGALQETQYF. The CDR3 bases are TGTGCCAGCAGCGTGGGGGGGGCTCTCCAAGAGACCCAGTACTTC. Together with reference TRBV9 and TRBJ2-5, the CDR3 gives the full variable domain: DSGVTQTPKHLITATGQRVTLRCSPRSGDLSVYWYQQSLDQGLQFLIQYYNGEERAKGNILERFSAQQFPDLHSELNLSSLELGDSALYFCASSVGGALQETQYFGPGTRLLVL.

This sequence joins TRBV29-1 and TRBJ1-2, with D possibly matching TRBD1 (5 bases). This CDR3 is built from 13 residues. Trimming stripped 0 bases from V and 7 bases from J, with 12 bases between. Germline V gene data show CDR1 as SQVTM and CDR2 as ANQGSEA. The CDR3 reads CSVEEHGDSGYTF. The CDR3 nucleotides are TGCAGCGTTGAAGAACATGGAGACAGTGGCTACACCTTC.

Only a few counts were recorded for this clonotype. This chain uses TRBV7-2 with TRBJ2-1, with 8 bases that match TRBD2. J lost 6 bases, V lost 5 bases, and 9 bases had no gene match. The CDR3 is 15 amino acids. The germline V gene has CDR1 SGHTA and CDR2 FQGNSA. The CDR3 nucleotides are TGTGCCAGCAGCCCCGGACTAGCCTCCCTCAATGAGCAGTTCTTC. Protein: CASSPGLASLNEQFF.

This clonotype was found a few times. The V gene is TRBV5-5, the J gene TRBJ1-2, with unresolved D. V was cut by 1 base and J by 4 bases, with 8 bases left in between. The CDR3 totals 13 residues. Germline V gene data show CDR1 as SGHKS and CDR2 as YYEKEE (reference sequence). CDR3 sequence: CASSLNSFYGYTF. The CDR3 region has the DNA TGTGCCAGCAGCTTGAACAGCTTCTATGGCTACACCTTC.

This clonotype has just a few counts. This sequence joins TRBV12-3 or TRBV12-4 and TRBJ2-1; D not resolved. There are 14 residues in the CDR3. The V and J ends lost 4 bases and 3 bases respectively, with 10 bases between them. The CDR3 DNA reads TGTGCCAGCAGTTCCGATCCCTTCTACAATGAGCAGTTCTTC. Residues: CASSSDPFYNEQFF.

The chain combines TRBV5-1 with TRBJ1-5; tentatively, D is TRBD1 (6 bases). CDR1 is SGHRS, CDR2 YFSETQ, per germline. The CDR3 runs 15 residues. V was shortened by 5 bases and J by 5 bases, with 17 bases between the two germline ends. The CDR3 DNA sequence: TGCGCCAGCAGGGTGGGGGGCGGGAAGGATCAGCCCCAGCATTTT. Its translation: CASRVGGGKDQPQHF.

This clonotype has more than one count but fewer than ten. This chain connects TRBV4-3 to TRBJ2-3, with 11 bases fitting TRBD2. V shed 3 bases, J shed 4 bases, and the junction held 6 bases outside the gene matches. This CDR3 contains 16 residues. The germline V gene has CDR1 LGHNA and CDR2 YSLEER. The CDR3 coding sequence is TGCGCCAGCAGCCAGATAGCGGGGGGGCCTTCAGATACGCAGTATTTT. It is translated as CASSQIAGGPSDTQYF.

This clonotype was detected ten times or more. Sequence at one end of the junction differs from germline and may be a read error. V usage is TRBV5-1 and J usage is TRBJ1-1, with D unresolved. This CDR3 has 14 amino acids. Germline V gene sequence: CDR1 SGHRS, CDR2 YFSETQ. The CDR3 nucleotides are TGTGCCAGTAGCTTGGAAGGGTTGAACACTGAAGCTTTCTTT. Translation gives CASSLEGLNTEAFF.

The rearrangement uses TRBV12-3 or TRBV12-4 and TRBJ1-2; no clear D. V dropped 0 bases and J dropped 4 bases, with 12 bases sitting between them. There are 15 residues in the CDR3. The DNA for the CDR3 is TGTGCCAGCAGTTTAGCGAGTCACACTTCCTATGGCTACACCTTC. Translation: CASSLASHTSYGYTF.

V gene TRBV15 combines with J gene TRBJ2-3; D might be TRBD1 or TRBD2, each matching 7 bases. CDR3 length: 13 amino acids. V was pared by 9 bases and J by 6 bases, with 16 bases between. The germline gives CDR1 LNHNV, CDR2 YYDKDF (reference sequence). CDR3 sequence reads: CATAQGGRDTQYF. The DNA of the CDR3 is TGTGCCACGGCCCAGGGGGGGAGGGATACGCAGTATTTT.

V usage is TRBV18 and J usage is TRBJ1-2; D not certain. The length of the CDR3 is 14 residues. Trimming shortened V by 3 bases and J by 4 bases, and 12 bases separated the two germline ends. Looked up from germline, CDR1 is KGHSH and CDR2 is LQKENI. The CDR3 loop reads CASSPSVEVYGYTF. CDR3 in DNA: TGTGCCAGCTCACCTTCGGTTGAGGTCTATGGCTACACCTTC.

This clonotype showed up just a few times. The CDR3 sequence: CSASPGTSGGETQYF. The DNA for the CDR3 is TGCAGTGCTAGCCCCGGAACTAGCGGGGGAGAGACCCAGTACTTC. The chain carries TRBV20-1 and TRBJ2-5, with 11 positions matching TRBD2. Trimming at V came to 3 bases and at J to 4 bases, leaving 7 bases not matched to a gene. CDR3 length: 15 amino acids. CDR1 and CDR2 (germline): DFQATT, SNEGSKA (reference sequence).

The chain recombines TRBV20-1 with TRBJ2-2; the D is unclear. Germline loops: CDR1 DFQATT, CDR2 SNEGSKA (reference sequence). There are 14 residues in the CDR3. V lost 5 bases and J 0 bases, leaving 10 bases between the germline ends. For the CDR3, the DNA is TGCAGTGCTCCCGACATCGCGAACACCGGGGAGCTGTTTTTT. Protein sequence: CSAPDIANTGELFF.

This chain's CDR3 is CASSTLLGQGLYEQFF. The CDR3 DNA reads TGTGCCAGCAGTACCCTTCTGGGACAGGGCCTCTATGAGCAGTTCTTC. This sequence joins TRBV12-3 or TRBV12-4 and TRBJ2-1; TRBD1 aligns across 9 bases. The CDR3 sequence is 16 residues long. The V and J ends lost 5 bases and 8 bases, in that order; junction bases with no gene match: 13.

This clonotype appeared a few times. This chain joins TRBV12-3 or TRBV12-4 and TRBJ2-7; D gene ambiguous. With 0 bases removed from V and 0 bases from J, the gap between germline ends came to 18 bases. The CDR3 loop spans 18 amino acids. The CDR3, as DNA: TGTGCCAGCAGTTTAGCCCCCCGTGGTGGGCTGAACTCCTACGAGCAGTACTTC. Translating it yields CASSLAPRGGLNSYEQYF.

This clonotype was recorded once. The rearrangement joins TRBV7-2 to TRBJ2-1, with a weak D call TRBD2 (5 bases). Trimming cost V 1 base and J 7 bases, with 17 bases left between them. The germline gives CDR1 SGHTA, CDR2 FQGNSA. The CDR3 consists of 16 residues. CDR3 protein: CASSLDTRRFGNEQFF. The DNA of the CDR3 is TGTGCCAGCAGCTTAGATACTAGGAGGTTTGGGAATGAGCAGTTCTTC.

A single count supports this clonotype. The rearrangement links TRBV7-3 to TRBJ2-3; 12 nucleotides line up with TRBD2. The CDR3 is 18 residues long. Trimming removed 5 bases from V and 1 base from J; junction bases left unmatched: 10. CDR1 and CDR2 (germline): SGHTA, FQGTGA. The CDR3 DNA is TGTGCCAGCAGCACACTAGCGGGGGGCCAACCCGGCACAGATACGCAGTATTTT. This gives the protein CASSTLAGGQPGTDTQYF.

This clonotype has just a few counts. This chain connects TRBV5-6 to TRBJ2-3, with D possibly being TRBD1 (5 bases). The CDR3 is made up of 13 amino acids. V was clipped by 5 bases and J by 6 bases, with 13 bases between them. Germline loops: CDR1 SGHDT, CDR2 YYEEEE. The CDR3 protein is CASRIRQMDTQYF. CDR3 coding DNA: TGTGCCAGCAGAATACGACAGATGGATACGCAGTATTTT.